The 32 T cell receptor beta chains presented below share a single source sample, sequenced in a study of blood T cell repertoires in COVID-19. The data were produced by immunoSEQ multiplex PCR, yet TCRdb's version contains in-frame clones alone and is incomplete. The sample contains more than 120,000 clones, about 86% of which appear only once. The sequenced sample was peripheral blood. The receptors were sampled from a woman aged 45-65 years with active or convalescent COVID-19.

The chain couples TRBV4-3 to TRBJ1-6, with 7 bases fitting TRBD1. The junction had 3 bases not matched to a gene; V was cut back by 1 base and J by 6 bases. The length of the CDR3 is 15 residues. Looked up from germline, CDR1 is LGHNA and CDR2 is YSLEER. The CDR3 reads CASSQGQGSNSPLHF. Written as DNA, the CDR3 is TGCGCCAGCAGCCAAGGACAGGGAAGTAATTCACCCCTCCACTTT.

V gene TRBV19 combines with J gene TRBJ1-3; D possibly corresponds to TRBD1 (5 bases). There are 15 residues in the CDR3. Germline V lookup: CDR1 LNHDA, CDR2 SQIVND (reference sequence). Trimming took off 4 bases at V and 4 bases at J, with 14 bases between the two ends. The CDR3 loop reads CASSTAARVGNTIYF. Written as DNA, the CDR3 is TGTGCCAGTAGTACCGCTGCCAGGGTGGGAAACACCATATATTTT.

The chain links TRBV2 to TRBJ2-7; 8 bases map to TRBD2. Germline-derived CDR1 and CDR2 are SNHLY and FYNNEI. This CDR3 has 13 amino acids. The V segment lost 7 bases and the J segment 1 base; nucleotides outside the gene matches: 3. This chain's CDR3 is CASISGSSYEQYF. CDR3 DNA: TGTGCCAGCATAAGCGGGAGTTCCTACGAGCAGTACTTC.

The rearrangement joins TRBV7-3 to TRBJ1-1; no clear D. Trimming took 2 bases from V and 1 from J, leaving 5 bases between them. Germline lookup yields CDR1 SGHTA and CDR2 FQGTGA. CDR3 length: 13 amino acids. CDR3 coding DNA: TGTGCCAGCAGCTTAGGGAGGAACACTGAAGCTTTCTTT. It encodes CASSLGRNTEAFF. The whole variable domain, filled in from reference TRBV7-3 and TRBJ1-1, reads GAGVSQTPSNKVTEKGKYVELRCDPISGHTALYWYRQSLGQGPEFLIYFQGTGAADDSGLPNDRFFAVRPEGSVSTLKIQRTERGDSAVYLCASSLGRNTEAFFGQGTRLTVV.

CDR3 loop: CASSLGLGGGPETDTQYF. The CDR3 bases are TGTGCCAGCAGCTTAGGCCTCGGGGGGGGGCCGGAGACAGATACGCAGTATTTT. The chain has TRBV11-3 and TRBJ2-3, with 8 positions matching TRBD2. V was clipped by 1 base and J by 3 bases; unmatched bases: 12. The CDR3 is 18 amino acids. Germline CDR1 and CDR2: SGHNT and YENEEA.

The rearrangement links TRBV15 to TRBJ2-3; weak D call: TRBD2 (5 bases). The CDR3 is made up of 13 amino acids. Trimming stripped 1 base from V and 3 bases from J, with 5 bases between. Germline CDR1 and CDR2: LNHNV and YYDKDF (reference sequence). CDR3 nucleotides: TGTGCCACCAGCAGAGGAGGGACAGATACGCAGTATTTT. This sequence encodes CATSRGGTDTQYF.

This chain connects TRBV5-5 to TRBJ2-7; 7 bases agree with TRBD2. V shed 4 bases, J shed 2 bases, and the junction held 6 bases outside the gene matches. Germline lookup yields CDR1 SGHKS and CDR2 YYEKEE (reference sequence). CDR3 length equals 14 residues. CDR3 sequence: CASSLAGVAYEQYF. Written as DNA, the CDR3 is TGTGCCAGCAGCCTTGCGGGAGTGGCCTACGAGCAGTACTTC.

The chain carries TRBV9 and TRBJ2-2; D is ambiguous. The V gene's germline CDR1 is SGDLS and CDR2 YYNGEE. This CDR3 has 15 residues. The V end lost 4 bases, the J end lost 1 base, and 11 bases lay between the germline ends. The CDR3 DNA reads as TGTGCCAGCAGCAATACGGGTCGGAACACCGGGGAGCTGTTTTTT. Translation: CASSNTGRNTGELFF.

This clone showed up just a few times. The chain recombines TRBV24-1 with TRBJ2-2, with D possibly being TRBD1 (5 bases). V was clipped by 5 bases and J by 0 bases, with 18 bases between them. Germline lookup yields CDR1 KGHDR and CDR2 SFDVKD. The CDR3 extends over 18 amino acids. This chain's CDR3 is CATSASQGRHTNTGELFF. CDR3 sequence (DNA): TGTGCCACCAGTGCCTCCCAGGGCAGGCATACGAACACCGGGGAGCTGTTTTTT.

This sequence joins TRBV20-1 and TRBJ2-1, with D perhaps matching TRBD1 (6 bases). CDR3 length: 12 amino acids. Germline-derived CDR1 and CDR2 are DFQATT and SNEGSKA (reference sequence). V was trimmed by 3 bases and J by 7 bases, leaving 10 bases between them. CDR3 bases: TGCAGTGCTAGTAAACAGGGAAATGAGCAGTTCTTC. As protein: CSASKQGNEQFF.

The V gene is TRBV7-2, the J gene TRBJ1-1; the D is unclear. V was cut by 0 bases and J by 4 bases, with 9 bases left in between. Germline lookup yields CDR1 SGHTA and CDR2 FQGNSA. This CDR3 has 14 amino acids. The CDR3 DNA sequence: TGTGCCAGCAGCTTAGCGGCAGGAGGCACTGAAGCTTTCTTT. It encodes CASSLAAGGTEAFF.

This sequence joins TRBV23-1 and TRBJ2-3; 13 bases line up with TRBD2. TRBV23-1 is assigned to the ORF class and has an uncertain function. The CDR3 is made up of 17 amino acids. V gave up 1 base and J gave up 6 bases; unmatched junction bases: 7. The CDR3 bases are TGCGCCAGCAGTCAATTTGGACTAGCGGGAGTCTCGGATACGCAGTATTTT. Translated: CASSQFGLAGVSDTQYF.

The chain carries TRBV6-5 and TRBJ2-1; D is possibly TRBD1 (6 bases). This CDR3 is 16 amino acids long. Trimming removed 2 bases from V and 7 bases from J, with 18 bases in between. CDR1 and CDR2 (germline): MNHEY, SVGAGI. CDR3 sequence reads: CASSYTSTGMGNEQFF. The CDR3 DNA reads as TGTGCCAGCAGTTACACCTCTACAGGGATGGGGAATGAGCAGTTCTTC.

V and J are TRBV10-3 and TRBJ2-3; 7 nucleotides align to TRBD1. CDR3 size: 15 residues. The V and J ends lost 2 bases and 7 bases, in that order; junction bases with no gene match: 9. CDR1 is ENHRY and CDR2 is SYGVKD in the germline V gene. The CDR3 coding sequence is TGTGCCATCAGTGAGCCTCAGGGGGTTGGAAATACGCAGTATTTT. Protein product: CAISEPQGVGNTQYF.

The CDR3 is CASSQEGLAGLEYF. The DNA of the CDR3 is TGTGCCAGCAGCCAAGAAGGACTAGCGGGCCTCGAATACTTC. V usage is TRBV5-4 and J usage is TRBJ2-7; 11 nucleotides agree with TRBD2. V was pared by 4 bases and J by 13 bases, with 13 bases of the junction left unmatched. Germline V CDR1 and CDR2: SGHNT, YYREEE (reference sequence). The CDR3 sequence is 14 residues long.

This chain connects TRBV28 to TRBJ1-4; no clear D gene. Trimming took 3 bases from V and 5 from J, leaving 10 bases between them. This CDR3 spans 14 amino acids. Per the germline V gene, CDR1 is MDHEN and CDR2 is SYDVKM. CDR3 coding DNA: TGTGCCAGCAGTTTCTTGATGGGCAATGAAAAACTGTTTTTT. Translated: CASSFLMGNEKLFF.

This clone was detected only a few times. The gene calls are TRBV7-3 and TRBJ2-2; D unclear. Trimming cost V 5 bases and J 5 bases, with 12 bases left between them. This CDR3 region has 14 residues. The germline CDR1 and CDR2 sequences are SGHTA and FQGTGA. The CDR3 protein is CASSLSGVTGELFF. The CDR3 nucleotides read TGTGCCAGCAGCCTCTCAGGTGTTACCGGGGAGCTGTTTTTT.

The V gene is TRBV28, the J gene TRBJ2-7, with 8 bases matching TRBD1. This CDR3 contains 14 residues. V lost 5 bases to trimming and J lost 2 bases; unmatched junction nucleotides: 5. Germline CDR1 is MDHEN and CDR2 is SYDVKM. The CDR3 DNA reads TGTGCCAGCAGTCCAGGGGGCCCGACCTACGAGCAGTACTTC. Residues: CASSPGGPTYEQYF.

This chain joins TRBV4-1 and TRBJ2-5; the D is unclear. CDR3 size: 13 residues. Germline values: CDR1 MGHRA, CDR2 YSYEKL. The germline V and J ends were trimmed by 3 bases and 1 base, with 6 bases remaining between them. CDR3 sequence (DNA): TGCGCCAGCAGCCACGTCCGCCAAGAGACCCAGTACTTC. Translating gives CASSHVRQETQYF.

CDR3 amino acids: CASSRGTANYGYTF. CDR3 DNA: TGTGCCAGTAGTCGAGGGACAGCCAACTATGGCTACACCTTC. The chain uses TRBV19 and TRBJ1-2; 7 bases line up with TRBD1. The CDR3 contains 14 residues. Germline lookup yields CDR1 LNHDA and CDR2 SQIVND (reference sequence). Trimming removed 5 bases from V and 2 bases from J; junction bases left unmatched: 5.

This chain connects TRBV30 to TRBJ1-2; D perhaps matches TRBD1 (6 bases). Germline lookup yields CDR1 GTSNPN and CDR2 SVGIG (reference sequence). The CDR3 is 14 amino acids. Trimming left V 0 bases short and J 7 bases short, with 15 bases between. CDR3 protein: CAWSVGAGAAGYTF. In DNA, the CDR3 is TGTGCCTGGAGTGTAGGAGCAGGGGCTGCTGGCTACACCTTC.

CDR3 loop: CASSFSQGSSYEQYF. For the CDR3, the DNA is TGTGCCAGCAGTTTCTCGCAGGGGAGCTCCTACGAGCAGTACTTC. This chain uses TRBV27 with TRBJ2-7; tentatively, D is TRBD1 (6 bases). Trimming left V 3 bases short and J 0 bases short, with 12 bases between. This CDR3 has 15 residues. Germline values: CDR1 MNHEY, CDR2 SMNVEV (reference sequence).

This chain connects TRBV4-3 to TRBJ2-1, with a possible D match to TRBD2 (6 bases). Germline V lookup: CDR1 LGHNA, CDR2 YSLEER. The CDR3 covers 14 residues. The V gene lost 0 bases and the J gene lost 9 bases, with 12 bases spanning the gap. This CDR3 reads CASSQDRGLREQFF. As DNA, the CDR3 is TGCGCCAGCAGCCAAGATAGGGGACTTCGTGAGCAGTTCTTC.

The CDR3 loop reads CASSPPSGQPQHF. The CDR3, as DNA: TGTGCCAGCTCACCACCGAGCGGTCAGCCCCAGCATTTT. The chain links TRBV18 to TRBJ1-5; D gene uncertain. Germline CDR1 KGHSH, CDR2 LQKENI. V dropped 0 bases and J dropped 6 bases, with 6 bases sitting between them. CDR3 size: 13 residues.

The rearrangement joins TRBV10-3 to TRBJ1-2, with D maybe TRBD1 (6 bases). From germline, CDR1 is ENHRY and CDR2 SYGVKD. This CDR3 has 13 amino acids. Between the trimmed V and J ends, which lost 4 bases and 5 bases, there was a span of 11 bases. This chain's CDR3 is CAISGGRGYGYTF. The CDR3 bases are TGTGCCATCAGTGGCGGCAGGGGTTATGGCTACACCTTC.

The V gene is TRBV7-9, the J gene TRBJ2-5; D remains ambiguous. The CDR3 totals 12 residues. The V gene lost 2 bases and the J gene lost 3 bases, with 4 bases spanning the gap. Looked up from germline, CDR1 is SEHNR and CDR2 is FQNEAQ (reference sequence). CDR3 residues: CASSLTEETQYF. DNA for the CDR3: TGTGCCAGCAGCTTAACAGAAGAGACCCAGTACTTC. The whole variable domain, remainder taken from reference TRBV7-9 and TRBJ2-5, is DTGVSQNPRHKITKRGQNVTFRCDPISEHNRLYWYRQTLGQGPEFLTYFQNEAQLEKSRLLSDRFSAERPKGSFSTLEIQRTEQGDSAMYLCASSLTEETQYFGPGTRLLVL.

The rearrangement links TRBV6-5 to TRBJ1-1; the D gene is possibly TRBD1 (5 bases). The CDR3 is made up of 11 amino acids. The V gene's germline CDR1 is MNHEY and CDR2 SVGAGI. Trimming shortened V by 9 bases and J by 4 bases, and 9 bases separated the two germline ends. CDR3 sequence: CASITGTEAFF. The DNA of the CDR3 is TGTGCCAGTATTACAGGCACTGAAGCTTTCTTT.

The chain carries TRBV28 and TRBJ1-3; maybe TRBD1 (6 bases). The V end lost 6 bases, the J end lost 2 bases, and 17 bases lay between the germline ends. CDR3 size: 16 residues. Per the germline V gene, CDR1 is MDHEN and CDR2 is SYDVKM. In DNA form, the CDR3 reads TGTGCCAGCAGAGGTGAATCACAGGGCGCTGGAAACACCATATATTTT. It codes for CASRGESQGAGNTIYF.

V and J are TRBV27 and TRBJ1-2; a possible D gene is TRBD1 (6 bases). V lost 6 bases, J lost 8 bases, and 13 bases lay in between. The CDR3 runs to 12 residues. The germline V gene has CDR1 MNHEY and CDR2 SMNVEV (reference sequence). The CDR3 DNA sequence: TGTGCCAGCAGCCAGACAGGTTACGGCTACACCTTC. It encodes CASSQTGYGYTF.

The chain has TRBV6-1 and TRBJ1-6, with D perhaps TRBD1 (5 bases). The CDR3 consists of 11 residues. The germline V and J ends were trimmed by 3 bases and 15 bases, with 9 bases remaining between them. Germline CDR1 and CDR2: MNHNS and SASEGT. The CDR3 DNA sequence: TGTGCCAGCAGTGATAGCGGGGGCCTCCACTTT. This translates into CASSDSGGLHF.

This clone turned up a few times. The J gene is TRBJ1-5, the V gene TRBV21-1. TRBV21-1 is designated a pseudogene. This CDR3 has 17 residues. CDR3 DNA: TGTGCCAGCAGCAAATTTGGAGGGGACTATAGCAATCAGCCCCAGCATTTT. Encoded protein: CASSKFGGDYSNQPQHF.

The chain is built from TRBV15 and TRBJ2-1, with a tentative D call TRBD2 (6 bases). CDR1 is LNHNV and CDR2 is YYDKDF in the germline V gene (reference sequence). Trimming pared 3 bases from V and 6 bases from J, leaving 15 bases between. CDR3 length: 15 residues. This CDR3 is CATSSPGVLINEQFF. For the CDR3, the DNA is TGTGCCACCAGCAGTCCGGGAGTCCTCATCAATGAGCAGTTCTTC. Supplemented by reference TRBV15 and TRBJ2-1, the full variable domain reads DAMVIQNPRYQVTQFGKPVTLSCSQTLNHNVMYWYQQKSSQAPKLLFHYYDKDFNNEADTPDNFQSRRPNTSFCFLDIRSPGLGDTAMYLCATSSPGVLINEQFFGPGTRLTVL.